Each of the 21 T cell receptor beta chains below was sequenced from the same sample in a study of blood T cell repertoires in COVID-19. TCRdb's copy holds only in-frame clones and misses some; the assay was immunoSEQ multiplex PCR. This table holds around 300,000 clones, about 86% found once. The sample comprised peripheral blood. These TCRs come from a man under 40 with active or convalescent COVID-19.

The chain combines TRBV5-4 with TRBJ2-7; a possible D gene is TRBD1 (6 bases). The V end lost 2 bases, the J end lost 2 bases, and 14 bases lay between the germline ends. This CDR3 is 15 amino acids long. Germline V CDR1 and CDR2: SGHNT, YYREEE (reference sequence). CDR3 amino acids: CASSLQGIRAYEQYF. The CDR3, as DNA: TGTGCCAGCAGCTTACAGGGAATAAGGGCCTACGAGCAGTACTTC.

V and J are TRBV5-4 and TRBJ2-1; 7 bases are shared with TRBD2. Trimming at V came to 5 bases and at J to 3 bases, leaving 5 bases not matched to a gene. This CDR3 has 14 residues. Germline V CDR1 and CDR2: SGHNT, YYREEE (reference sequence). CDR3 amino acids: CASSYGGGYNEQFF. The CDR3 DNA follows: TGTGCCAGCAGTTATGGCGGGGGCTACAATGAGCAGTTCTTC.

The chain combines TRBV9 with TRBJ2-2; no clear D gene. Trimming cost V 5 bases and J 2 bases, with 10 bases left between them. Germline V gene data show CDR1 as SGDLS and CDR2 as YYNGEE. This CDR3 comprises 14 residues. As DNA, the CDR3 is TGTGCCAGCAGTATGAGCCCCAACACCGGGGAGCTGTTTTTT. Protein product: CASSMSPNTGELFF.

V gene TRBV20-1 combines with J gene TRBJ1-1; maybe TRBD1 (5 bases). Trimming removed 6 bases at V and 7 bases at J, with 12 bases between. Germline V gives CDR1 DFQATT, CDR2 SNEGSKA (reference sequence). The CDR3 contains 11 residues. CDR3 nucleotides: TGCAGTGCAGCGGGGGACTTTGAAGCTTTCTTT. Protein: CSAAGDFEAFF.

The chain is built from TRBV4-3 and TRBJ2-6; 11 positions match TRBD1. The CDR3 runs 18 residues. The J segment lost 1 base and the V segment lost 4 bases, leaving 6 bases of the junction unmatched. Germline assignment: CDR1 LGHNA and CDR2 YSLEER. CDR3 DNA sequence: TGCGCCAGCAGCCCGGGACGGGACAGGGGGTCTGGGGCCAACGTCCTGACTTTC. This translates into CASSPGRDRGSGANVLTF.

This chain joins TRBV7-7 and TRBJ2-5; 8 bases fit TRBD1. The CDR3 has 14 residues. Germline CDR1 reads SSHAT; CDR2 reads FNYEAQ (reference sequence). J gave up 1 base and V 4 bases, and 2 bases lay outside the gene matches. This CDR3 is CASSWGQAQETQYF. The CDR3 nucleotides are TGTGCCAGCAGCTGGGGACAGGCCCAAGAGACCCAGTACTTC. The variable domain in full, completed from reference TRBV7-7 and TRBJ2-5, reads GAGVSQSPRYKVTKRGQDVTLRCDPISSHATLYWYQQALGQGPEFLTYFNYEAQPDKSGLPSDRFSAERPEGSISTLTIQRTEQRDSAMYRCASSWGQAQETQYFGPGTRLLVL.

This chain links TRBV5-1 with TRBJ2-7; the match to TRBD2 covers 7 bases. J lost 5 bases, V lost 1 base, and 6 bases had no gene match. This CDR3 is 14 amino acids long. Germline V gene lookup returns CDR1 SGHRS and CDR2 YFSETQ. The CDR3 nucleotides are TGCGCCAGCAGCTTGCTTTTAGGGACTAACGAGCAGTACTTC. This translates into CASSLLLGTNEQYF.

The rearrangement uses TRBV6-2 or TRBV6-3 and TRBJ2-3; D uncertain. This CDR3 has 12 amino acids. From germline, CDR1 is MNHEY and CDR2 SVGEGT. The V gene lost 4 bases and the J gene lost 0 bases, with 2 bases spanning the gap. The CDR3 loop reads CASSSSTDTQYF. CDR3 DNA: TGTGCCAGCAGTTCTAGCACAGATACGCAGTATTTT.

The chain uses TRBV4-1 and TRBJ1-2, with TRBD1 matching 10 bases. Germline CDR1 and CDR2: MGHRA and YSYEKL. The V segment lost 4 bases and the J segment 8 bases; nucleotides outside the gene matches: 13. This CDR3 is built from 16 residues. The CDR3: CASSPRADRGRWGYTF. The CDR3 DNA follows: TGCGCCAGCAGCCCTCGGGCCGACAGGGGGCGATGGGGCTACACCTTC.

The CDR3 coding sequence is TGTGCCAGCAGCAAAGGACTAGTCAAACCCGATGAGCAGTTCTTC. Its translation: CASSKGLVKPDEQFF. The V call is TRBV9, the J call TRBJ2-1; TRBD2 matches 7 bases. The CDR3 has 15 amino acids. Germline V gene data show CDR1 as SGDLS and CDR2 as YYNGEE. Trimming at V came to 4 bases and at J to 8 bases, leaving 12 bases not matched to a gene.

The chain has TRBV7-6 and TRBJ1-4, with D uncertain. CDR1 is SGHVS, CDR2 FNYEAQ, per germline. The CDR3 spans 15 residues. Deletions cut 1 base from V and 4 bases from J, with 10 bases between. CDR3 sequence reads: CASSLERAFNEKLFF. The CDR3 DNA reads as TGTGCCAGCAGCTTAGAGAGAGCCTTTAATGAAAAACTGTTTTTT.

V and J are TRBV19 and TRBJ1-6; 7 bases line up with TRBD1. The CDR3 has 14 amino acids. Germline V lookup: CDR1 LNHDA, CDR2 SQIVND (reference sequence). J was trimmed by 7 bases and V by 6 bases; bases with no gene match: 6. CDR3 DNA sequence: TGTGCCAGTAGGACCGGGACAGCAAATTCACCCCTCCACTTT. Translation gives CASRTGTANSPLHF.

This chain links TRBV30 with TRBJ1-2; no definite D call. The germline V gene encodes CDR1 GTSNPN and CDR2 SVGIG (reference sequence). Trimming cost V 0 bases and J 8 bases, with 13 bases left between them. This CDR3 spans 13 amino acids. DNA of the CDR3: TGTGCCTGGAGTGTAAACCCCAGCGGGGGCTACACCTTC. Translated: CAWSVNPSGGYTF.

This sequence joins TRBV11-2 and TRBJ2-3; TRBD2 aligns across 7 bases. This CDR3 has 18 residues. The germline V gene has CDR1 SGHAT and CDR2 FQNNGV. V lost 4 bases, J lost 2 bases, and 15 bases stayed unmatched. The DNA for the CDR3 is TGTGCCAGCAGCTCTTTGCGCGGGAGCCTAACTACCACAGATACGCAGTATTTT. Its translation: CASSSLRGSLTTTDTQYF.

The chain links TRBV11-3 to TRBJ1-5; a weak D match, TRBD1 (6 bases). Germline-derived CDR1 and CDR2 are SGHNT and YENEEA. With 5 bases removed from V and 6 bases from J, the gap between germline ends came to 11 bases. This CDR3 comprises 13 residues. This chain's CDR3 is CASSQGSGQPQHF. The CDR3 bases are TGTGCCAGCAGCCAGGGGAGCGGTCAGCCCCAGCATTTT.

The chain recombines TRBV7-9 with TRBJ2-2; D not resolved. Deletions cut 7 bases from V and 1 base from J, with 22 bases between. CDR1 and CDR2 from the germline V gene are SEHNR and FQNEAQ (reference sequence). The CDR3 is 18 amino acids. This chain's CDR3 is CASNLFPSNAMNTGELFF. The CDR3 DNA reads TGTGCCAGCAATTTATTTCCATCCAACGCGATGAACACCGGGGAGCTGTTTTTT.

The chain employs TRBV29-1 and TRBJ2-1; possibly TRBD2 for D (5 bases). This CDR3 contains 12 residues. CDR1 and CDR2 from the germline V gene are SQVTM and ANQGSEA. The V end lost 6 bases, the J end lost 9 bases, and 15 bases lay between the germline ends. The CDR3 sequence is CSVDEGALEQFF. The CDR3 DNA follows: TGCAGCGTGGACGAGGGAGCCCTTGAGCAGTTCTTC.

The chain's CDR3 is CASSHEGGQSGNEQFF. The CDR3 DNA reads as TGCGCCAGCAGCCATGAGGGGGGACAGTCTGGGAATGAGCAGTTCTTC. The chain recombines TRBV4-1 with TRBJ2-1; the D gene is possibly TRBD1 (7 bases). The V and J ends lost 3 bases and 7 bases respectively, with 19 bases between them. Germline CDR1 is MGHRA and CDR2 is YSYEKL. This CDR3 region has 16 residues.

V gene TRBV11-3 combines with J gene TRBJ1-3; maybe TRBD1 (5 bases). The germline gives CDR1 SGHNT, CDR2 YENEEA. V dropped 5 bases and J dropped 0 bases, with 11 bases sitting between them. CDR3 length: 15 amino acids. CDR3 nucleotides: TGTGCCAGCAGCCCAGGGTTTTCCTCTGGAAACACCATATATTTT. Amino acid sequence: CASSPGFSSGNTIYF.

The gene calls are TRBV28 and TRBJ1-4; perhaps TRBD1 as D (6 bases). Germline V CDR1 and CDR2: MDHEN, SYDVKM. V was pared by 5 bases and J by 8 bases, with 15 bases between. The CDR3 is made up of 14 amino acids. CDR3: CASSETGNGEKLFF. CDR3 DNA sequence: TGTGCCAGCAGTGAAACAGGGAACGGAGAAAAACTGTTTTTT.

This clone was recorded at least ten times. Additional DNA sequences in this sample encode the identical CDR3. The genes are TRBV29-1 and TRBJ1-2; weak D call: TRBD1 (5 bases). The CDR3 spans 12 residues. Trimming left V 7 bases short and J 2 bases short, with 11 bases between. CDR1 is SQVTM and CDR2 is ANQGSEA in the germline V gene. CDR3 coding DNA: TGCAGCGCTTCCGGGGGGAACTATGGCTACACCTTC. It translates to CSASGGNYGYTF.